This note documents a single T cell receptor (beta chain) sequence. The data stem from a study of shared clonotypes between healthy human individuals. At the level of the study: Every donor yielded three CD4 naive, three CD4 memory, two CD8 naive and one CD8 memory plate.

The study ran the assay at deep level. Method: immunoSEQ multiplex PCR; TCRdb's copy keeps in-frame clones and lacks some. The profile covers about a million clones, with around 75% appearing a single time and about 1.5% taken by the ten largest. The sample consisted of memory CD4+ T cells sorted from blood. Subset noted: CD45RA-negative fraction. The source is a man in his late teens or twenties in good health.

CDR3 sequence: CARSTGPNTGELFF. CDR3 nucleotide sequence: TGTGCCAGAAGTACAGGGCCGAACACCGGGGAGCTGTTTTTT. The chain is built from TRBV2 and TRBJ2-2; D may be TRBD1 (6 bases). The CDR3 covers 14 residues. V gave up 9 bases and J gave up 0 bases, with 11 bases separating them. Looked up from germline, CDR1 is SNHLY and CDR2 is FYNNEI.